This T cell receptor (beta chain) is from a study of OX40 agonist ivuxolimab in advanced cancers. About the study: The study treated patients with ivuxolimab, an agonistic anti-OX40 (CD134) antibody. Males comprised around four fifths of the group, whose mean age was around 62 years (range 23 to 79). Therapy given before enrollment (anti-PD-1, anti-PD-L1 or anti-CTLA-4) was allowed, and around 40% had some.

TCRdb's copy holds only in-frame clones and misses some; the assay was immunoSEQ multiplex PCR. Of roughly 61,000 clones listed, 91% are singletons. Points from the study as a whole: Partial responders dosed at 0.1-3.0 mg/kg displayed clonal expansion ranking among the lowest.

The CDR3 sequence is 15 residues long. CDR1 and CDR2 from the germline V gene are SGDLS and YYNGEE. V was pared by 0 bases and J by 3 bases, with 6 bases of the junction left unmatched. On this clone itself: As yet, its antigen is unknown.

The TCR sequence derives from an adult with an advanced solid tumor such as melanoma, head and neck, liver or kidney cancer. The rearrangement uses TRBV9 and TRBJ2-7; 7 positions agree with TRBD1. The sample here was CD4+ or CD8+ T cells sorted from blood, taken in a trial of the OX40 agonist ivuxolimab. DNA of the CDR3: TGTGCCAGCAGCGTAGGGGACAGCGCCTACTACGAGCAGTACTTC. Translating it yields CASSVGDSAYYEQYF.